The clone carrying this T cell receptor beta chain is judged medium-sized. Antigen specificity is unknown. This CDR3 contains 16 residues. The data stem from a study of circulating CD8 cells and anti-PD-1 response in melanoma. In the study overall: About 50% of the 13 melanoma patients received first-line anti-PD-1 therapy. Study outcomes and limitations: Subset repertoires were largely private at M1, with under 7% shared. Peptide assays on expanded sorted subsets replaced tumor-based reactivity testing.

Sorting of live CD3+CD8+TCRalphabeta+ cells by PD-1 and/or TIGIT gave four subsets. Each library started from 15 ng of total RNA using the QIAseq Immune Repertoire TCR panel. Via MiXCR, TCRdb re-called the reads, giving one row per CDR3 protein. The repertoire holds 1,400 or so distinct CDR3 sequences, with roughly a tenth as singletons. V usage is TRBV21-1 and J usage is TRBJ2-2; TRBD1, the table's D call, was not compared with the DNA. TRBV21-1 is designated a pseudogene. The sequencing here drew on CD8+ T cells from PBMCs, taken at baseline or after one month of anti-PD-1 therapy (not recorded which). The clonotype originates from a human donor with melanoma. CDR3 residues: CASMVFGEGRTGELFF. The CDR3 DNA follows: TGTGCCAGCATGGTGTTTGGGGAAGGGCGCACCGGGGAGCTGTTTTTT.